This T cell receptor beta chain is drawn from a study of T cell responses to AZD1222 COVID-19 vaccine. Sequenced by immunoSEQ multiplex PCR; TCRdb stores in-frame clones only, minus some. This table holds about 120,000 clones, 88% found once. Germline V gene lookup returns CDR1 KGHSH and CDR2 LQKENI. The junction had 5 bases not matched to a gene; V was cut back by 1 base and J by 4 bases. CDR3 length: 17 amino acids. This chain connects TRBV18 to TRBJ2-6, with 9 bases aligning to TRBD1. The receptor's source is an adult in good health. The sequenced sample was peripheral blood, obtained on day 0 of MenACWY control vaccination. CDR3 DNA sequence: TGTGCCAGCTCACCACTCCGGACAGGGGTCGGGGCCAACGTCCTGACTTTC. Protein sequence: CASSPLRTGVGANVLTF.